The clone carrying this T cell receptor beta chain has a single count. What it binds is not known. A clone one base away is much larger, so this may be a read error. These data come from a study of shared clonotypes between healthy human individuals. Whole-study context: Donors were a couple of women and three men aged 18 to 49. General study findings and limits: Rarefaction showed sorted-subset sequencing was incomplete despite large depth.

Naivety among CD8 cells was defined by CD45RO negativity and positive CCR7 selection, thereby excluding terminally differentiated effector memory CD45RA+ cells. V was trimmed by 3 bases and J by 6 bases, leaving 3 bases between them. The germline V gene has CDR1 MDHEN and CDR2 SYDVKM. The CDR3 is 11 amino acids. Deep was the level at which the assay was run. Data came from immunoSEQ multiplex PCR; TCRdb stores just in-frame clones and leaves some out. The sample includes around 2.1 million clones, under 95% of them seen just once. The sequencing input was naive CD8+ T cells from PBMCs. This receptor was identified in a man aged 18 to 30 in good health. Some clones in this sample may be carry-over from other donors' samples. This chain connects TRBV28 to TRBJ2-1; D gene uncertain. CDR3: CASSFFNEQFF. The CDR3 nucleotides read TGTGCCAGCAGTTTCTTCAATGAGCAGTTCTTC.